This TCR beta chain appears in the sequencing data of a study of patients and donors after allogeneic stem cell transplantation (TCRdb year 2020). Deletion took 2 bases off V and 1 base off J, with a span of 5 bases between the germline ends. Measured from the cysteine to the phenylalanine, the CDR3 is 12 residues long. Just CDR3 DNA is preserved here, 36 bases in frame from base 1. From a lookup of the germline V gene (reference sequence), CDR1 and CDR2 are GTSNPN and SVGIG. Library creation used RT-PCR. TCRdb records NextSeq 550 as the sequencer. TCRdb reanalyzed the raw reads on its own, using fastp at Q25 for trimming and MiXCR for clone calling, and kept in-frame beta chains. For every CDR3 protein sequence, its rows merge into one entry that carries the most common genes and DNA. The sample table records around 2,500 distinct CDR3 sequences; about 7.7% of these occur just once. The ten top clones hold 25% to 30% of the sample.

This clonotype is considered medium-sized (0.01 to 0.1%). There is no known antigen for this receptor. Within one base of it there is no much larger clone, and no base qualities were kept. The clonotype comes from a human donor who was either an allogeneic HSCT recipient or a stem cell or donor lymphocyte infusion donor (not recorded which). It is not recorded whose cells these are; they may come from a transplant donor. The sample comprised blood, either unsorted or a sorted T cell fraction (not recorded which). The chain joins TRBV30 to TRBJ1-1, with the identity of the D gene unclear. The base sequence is TGTGCCTGGAGTCCTGAGAACACTGAAGCTTTCTTT. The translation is CAWSPENTEAFF.